The clone carrying this T cell receptor (beta chain) has just a few counts. Antigen: not known. The source of the sample is a study of molecular identifiers for immune sequencing clone quantification. Study outcomes and limitations: Whereas clones above 20 RNA copies held under 1% of naive-cell molecules, they held over 97% of effector molecules.

Using its own MiXCR run on the PCR reads, TCRdb lists one record per CDR3 protein. The data show a few hundred thousand distinct CDR3 sequences, approximately 25% seen once. CDR3 length: 14 residues. The germline V gene encodes CDR1 SGHVS and CDR2 FQNEAQ. V was shortened by 3 bases and J by 2 bases, with 10 bases between the two germline ends. This clonotype was obtained from a human donor in good health. Some libraries in this study had Jurkat cell RNA spiked in. Sequenced sample: naive CD8+ T cells from blood, with Jurkat cell RNA spiked in. Subset meaning: FACS-sorted CD8+CD4-CCR7+CD45RA+ naive T cells. The genes are TRBV7-8 and TRBJ1-2; D is undetermined. The CDR3 reads CASSLAGRNYGYTF. CDR3 sequence (DNA): TGTGCCAGCAGCTTGGCAGGAAGAAACTATGGCTACACCTTC.